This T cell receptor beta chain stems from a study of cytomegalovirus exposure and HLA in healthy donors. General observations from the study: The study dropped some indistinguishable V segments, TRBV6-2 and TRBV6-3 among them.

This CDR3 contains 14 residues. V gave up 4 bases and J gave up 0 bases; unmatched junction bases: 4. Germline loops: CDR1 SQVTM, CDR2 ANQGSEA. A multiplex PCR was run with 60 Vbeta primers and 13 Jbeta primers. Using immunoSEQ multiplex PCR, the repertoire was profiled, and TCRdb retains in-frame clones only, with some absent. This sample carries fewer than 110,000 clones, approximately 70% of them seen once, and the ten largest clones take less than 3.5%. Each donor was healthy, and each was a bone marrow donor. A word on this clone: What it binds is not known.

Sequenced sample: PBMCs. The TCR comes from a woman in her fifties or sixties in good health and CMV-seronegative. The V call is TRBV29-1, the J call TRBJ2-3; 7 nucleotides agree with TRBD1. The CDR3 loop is CSVGGQRSTDTQYF. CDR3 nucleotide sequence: TGCAGCGTTGGGGGACAGAGGAGCACAGATACGCAGTATTTT.